This TCR beta chain is drawn from a study of blood T cells in healthy people across ages. Alongside a J-beta primer mix, a sample-barcoded 5' primer served in a second PCR lasting about 7 to 11 cycles. Tags on each cDNA molecule came from a template-switch adaptor with 12 random nucleotides. TCRdb independently ran MiXCR on the 5' RACE reads; one entry per CDR3 protein. The sample contains some 700,000 distinct CDR3 sequences, approximately 22% of which appear only once. Trimming stripped 4 bases from V and 2 bases from J, with 14 bases between. Germline lookup yields CDR1 LGHDT and CDR2 YNNKEL (reference sequence). This CDR3 region has 15 residues. Investigators took approximately 10 milliliters of peripheral blood from every donor. Total RNA extraction produced at least 6 micrograms (per sample) for the study.

Sequencing was carried out using blood. This clonotype originated in a man aged 70-80 years in good health. The rearrangement uses TRBV3-1 and TRBJ2-5; D gene ambiguous. This CDR3 is CASSPNLSYQETQYF. CDR3 DNA sequence: TGTGCCAGCAGCCCCAACCTCAGTTATCAAGAGACCCAGTACTTC.